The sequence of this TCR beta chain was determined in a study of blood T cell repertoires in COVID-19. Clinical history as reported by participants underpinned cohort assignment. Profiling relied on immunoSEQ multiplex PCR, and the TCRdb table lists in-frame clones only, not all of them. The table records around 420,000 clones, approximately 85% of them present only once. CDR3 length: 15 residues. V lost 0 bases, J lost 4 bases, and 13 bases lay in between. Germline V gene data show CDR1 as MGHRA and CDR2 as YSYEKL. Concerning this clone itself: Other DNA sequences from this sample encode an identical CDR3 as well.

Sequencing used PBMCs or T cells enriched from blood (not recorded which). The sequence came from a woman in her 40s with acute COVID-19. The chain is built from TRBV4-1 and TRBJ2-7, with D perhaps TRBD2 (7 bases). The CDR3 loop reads CASSQDRGGGYEQYF. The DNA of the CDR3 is TGCGCCAGCAGCCAAGATAGGGGGGGCGGGTACGAGCAGTACTTC.